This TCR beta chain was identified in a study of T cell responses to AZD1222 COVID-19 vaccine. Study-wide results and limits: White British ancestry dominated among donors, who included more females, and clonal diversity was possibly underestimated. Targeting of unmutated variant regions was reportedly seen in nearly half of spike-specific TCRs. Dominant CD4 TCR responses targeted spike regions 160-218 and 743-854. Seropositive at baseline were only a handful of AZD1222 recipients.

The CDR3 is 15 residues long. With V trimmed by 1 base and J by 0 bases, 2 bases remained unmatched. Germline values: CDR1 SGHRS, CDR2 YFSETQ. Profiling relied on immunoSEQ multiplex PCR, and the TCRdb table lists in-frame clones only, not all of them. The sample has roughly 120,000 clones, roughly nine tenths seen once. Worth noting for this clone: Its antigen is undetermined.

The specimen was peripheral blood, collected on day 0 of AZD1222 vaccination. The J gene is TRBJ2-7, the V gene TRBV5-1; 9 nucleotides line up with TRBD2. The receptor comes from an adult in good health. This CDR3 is CASSLNSGSSYEQYF. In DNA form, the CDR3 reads TGCGCCAGCAGCTTGAATAGCGGGAGCTCCTACGAGCAGTACTTC.